This entry describes one T cell receptor beta chain. The V end lost 4 bases, the J end lost 0 bases, and 13 bases lay between the germline ends. The CDR3 runs 16 residues. Looked up from germline, CDR1 is SGHRS and CDR2 is YFSETQ. The protocol was immunoSEQ multiplex PCR, while the TCRdb copy is restricted to in-frame clones and leaves out a portion. Among more than 85,000 clones listed, approximately 86% were seen once. Living in 20 to 30 US areas, the participants were between roughly 18 and 90 years of age. Participants reported their clinical history, and cohort assignment relied on those reports. Recovery meant two consecutive negative NP/OP PCR tests, professional clearance, or resolved symptoms. The data originate from a study of blood T cell repertoires in COVID-19. About the study: PBMCs, B-cell-depleted T cells, or T cells were the source of the cDNA or gDNA that made up the material.

This sequence was found in a woman between 50 and 59 years old who had recovered from COVID-19. The genes are TRBV5-1 and TRBJ2-2; D is possibly TRBD1 (6 bases). The specimen sequenced was PBMCs or T cells enriched from blood (not recorded which). CDR3 residues: CASSPQGLTNTGELFF. The CDR3 DNA follows: TGCGCCAGCAGCCCACAGGGTTTAACGAACACCGGGGAGCTGTTTTTT. Drawing the rest from reference TRBV5-1 and TRBJ2-2, the complete variable domain is KAGVTQTPRYLIKTRGQQVTLSCSPISGHRSVSWYQQTPGQGLQFLFEYFSETQRNKGNFPGRFSGRQFSNSRSEMNVSTLELGDSALYLCASSPQGLTNTGELFFGEGSRLTVL.